The clone carrying this T cell receptor beta chain was seen a few times. No antigen is known for it. This specimen belongs to a study of beta chain features in type 1 diabetes. Sorting with CD45RO/CCR7/CD25/CD127/CD95/CD27 yielded naive, central memory, regulatory and stem-like memory CD4+ cells. The authors obtained over 98% purity in all sorted populations. General study results and limits: Among patients with Type 1 diabetes, TCRB CDR3s were moderately but significantly shorter in every one of the four CD4+ subsets. Naive, central memory and Treg TCRB repertoires seemed to resemble each other more closely in patients than they did in healthy donors.

The authors reverse transcribed all of the isolated RNA, so sequencing captured expressed TCRB transcripts. Sequenced by immunoSEQ multiplex PCR; TCRdb stores in-frame clones only, minus some. Of more than 200,000 clones in the sample, 16% were seen once. V shed 2 bases and J 2 bases; nucleotides not matched to a gene: 5. The CDR3 length is 16 residues. Germline lookup yields CDR1 MNHEY and CDR2 SVGAGI. V and J are TRBV6-5 and TRBJ2-3, with 9 positions matching TRBD2. The sequence came from a man aged 25-40 years with type 1 diabetes. Sequenced material: naive CD4+ T cells from blood. CDR3 in DNA: TGTGCCAGCAGTTACCGCGCTAGCGGGATCACAGATACGCAGTATTTT. Translating it yields CASSYRASGITDTQYF.